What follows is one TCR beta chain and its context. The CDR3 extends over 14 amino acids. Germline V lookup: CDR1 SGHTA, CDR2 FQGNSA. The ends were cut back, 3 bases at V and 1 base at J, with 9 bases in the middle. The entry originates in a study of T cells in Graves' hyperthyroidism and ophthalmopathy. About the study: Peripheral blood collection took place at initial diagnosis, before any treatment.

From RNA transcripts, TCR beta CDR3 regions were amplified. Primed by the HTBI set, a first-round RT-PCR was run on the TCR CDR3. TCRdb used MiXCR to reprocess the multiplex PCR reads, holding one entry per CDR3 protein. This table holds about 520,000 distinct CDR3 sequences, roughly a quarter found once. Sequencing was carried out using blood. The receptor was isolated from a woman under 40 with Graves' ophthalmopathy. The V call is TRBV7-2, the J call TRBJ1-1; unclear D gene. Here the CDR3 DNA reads TGTGCCAGCAGCTTTGTCCCGAGGAACACTGAAGCTTTCTTT. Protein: CASSFVPRNTEAFF.